These 14 T cell receptor beta chains share one sample of origin, sequenced in a study of T cell responses to AZD1222 COVID-19 vaccine. Produced via immunoSEQ multiplex PCR; TCRdb's table is partial and in-frame only. In the table there are 110,000 or so clones, about 87% of which are singletons. The sample in question was peripheral blood, obtained 28 days after the second AZD1222 dose. These receptors were taken from an adult who received the AZD1222 COVID-19 vaccine.

This chain links TRBV5-6 with TRBJ2-5, with D unresolved. Germline loops: CDR1 SGHDT, CDR2 YYEEEE. The V end was cut by 0 bases, the J end by 0 bases, with 6 bases between. This CDR3 comprises 14 residues. The CDR3 DNA reads TGTGCCAGCAGCTTGGTCTCCTACCAAGAGACCCAGTACTTC. Residues: CASSLVSYQETQYF.

The V gene is TRBV5-8, the J gene TRBJ2-4, with D maybe TRBD2 (6 bases). V gave up 4 bases and J gave up 0 bases, with 14 bases separating them. The CDR3 sequence is 16 residues long. Germline V lookup: CDR1 SGHTS, CDR2 YDEGEE. The DNA of the CDR3 is TGTGCCAGCAGCGACGGGACTGACATAGCCAAAAACATTCAGTACTTC. Translating gives CASSDGTDIAKNIQYF.

The rearrangement joins TRBV21-1 to TRBJ1-5; no check of the table's D call, TRBD1, against the DNA was made. TRBV21-1 is termed a pseudogene. The CDR3 extends over 17 amino acids. The CDR3 loop reads CASSKKTAKQGIQPQHF. In DNA form, the CDR3 reads TGTGCCAGCAGCAAAAAAACCGCAAAACAGGGAATTCAGCCCCAGCATTTT.

The rearrangement uses TRBV3-1 (or the pseudogene TRBV3-2) and TRBJ1-2, with D perhaps TRBD1 (6 bases). CDR1 is LGHDT and CDR2 is YNNKEL in the germline V gene (reference sequence). Trimming took off 2 bases at V and 4 bases at J, with 8 bases between the two ends. This CDR3 region has 13 residues. The CDR3 coding sequence is TGTGCCAGCAGCCAACTACAGGGCTATGGCTACACCTTC. Translating gives CASSQLQGYGYTF.

V gene TRBV12-3 or TRBV12-4 combines with J gene TRBJ2-7; no definite D call. The CDR3 totals 13 residues. V gave up 3 bases and J gave up 2 bases, with 8 bases separating them. The chain's CDR3 is CASSLGYPYEQYF. The CDR3 nucleotides are TGTGCCAGCAGTTTGGGGTACCCCTACGAGCAGTACTTC.

The chain recombines TRBV3-1 (or the pseudogene TRBV3-2) with TRBJ1-1, with D possibly matching TRBD1 (5 bases). Trimming shortened V by 1 base and J by 4 bases, and 10 bases separated the two germline ends. The germline V gene encodes CDR1 LGHDT and CDR2 YNNKEL (reference sequence). The CDR3 has 14 amino acids. The CDR3 region is CASSQVEGATEAFF. Written as DNA, the CDR3 is TGTGCCAGCAGCCAAGTTGAAGGGGCCACTGAAGCTTTCTTT.

This clone was detected only once. The gene calls are TRBV7-8 and TRBJ1-6; maybe TRBD1 (5 bases). The CDR3 consists of 16 residues. CDR1 is SGHVS and CDR2 is FQNEAQ in the germline V gene. Trimming removed 1 base from V and 9 bases from J, with 16 bases in between. This CDR3 reads CASSLDVRGVISPLHF. For the CDR3, the DNA is TGTGCCAGCAGCTTAGATGTCAGAGGGGTGATTTCACCCCTCCACTTT. Full variable domain (outside the CDR3, taken from reference TRBV7-8 and TRBJ1-6): GAGVSQSPRYKVAKRGQDVALRCDPISGHVSLFWYQQALGQGPEFLTYFQNEAQLDKSGLPSDRFFAERPEGSVSTLKIQRTQQEDSAVYLCASSLDVRGVISPLHFGNGTRLTVT.

This clone was seen more than once but under ten times. The V and J genes are TRBV12-3 or TRBV12-4 and TRBJ1-2; D unclear. The CDR3 spans 13 residues. Trimming took off 1 base at V and 8 bases at J, with 11 bases between the two ends. As DNA, the CDR3 is TGTGCCAGCAGTTTAGTCCGGGATCGGGGCTACACCTTC. This gives the protein CASSLVRDRGYTF.

The gene calls are TRBV5-1 and TRBJ2-7; D call uncertain. The CDR3 consists of 17 residues. V was clipped by 7 bases and J by 3 bases, with 26 bases between them. Germline CDR1 and CDR2: SGHRS and YFSETQ. The chain's CDR3 is CASSRGRASGNIYEQYF. The CDR3 nucleotides read TGCGCCAGCTCCCGAGGTAGGGCTTCTGGGAACATCTACGAGCAGTACTTC.

The chain is built from TRBV19 and TRBJ2-7; 7 bases are shared with TRBD1. Germline-derived CDR1 and CDR2 are LNHDA and SQIVND (reference sequence). The CDR3 runs 12 residues. Losses at the gene ends were 5 bases for V and 7 bases for J; bases not matched to a gene: 5. The CDR3 protein is CASSFGDREQYF. The CDR3 DNA reads TGTGCCAGTAGTTTTGGGGACAGAGAGCAGTACTTC.

The sample holds one count of this clone. V usage is TRBV7-8 and J usage is TRBJ1-4; D is unresolved. Deletions cut 4 bases from V and 5 bases from J, with 20 bases between. From germline, CDR1 is SGHVS and CDR2 FQNEAQ. The CDR3 has 17 residues. The CDR3 DNA reads as TGTGCCAGCAGCTCGGGCCTCAGTCCTCCCTACAATGAAAAACTGTTTTTT. Translating gives CASSSGLSPPYNEKLFF.

The sample holds a few counts of this clone. This rearrangement joins TRBV5-8 to TRBJ1-4, with D unclear. The CDR3 loop spans 16 amino acids. Germline V CDR1 and CDR2: SGHTS, YDEGEE. The V gene lost 2 bases and the J gene lost 5 bases, with 16 bases spanning the gap. CDR3 loop: CASSFGGGGVNEKLFF. CDR3 bases: TGTGCCAGCAGCTTTGGAGGAGGAGGCGTGAATGAAAAACTGTTTTTT.

The chain joins TRBV19 to TRBJ1-5, with D tentatively TRBD1 (5 bases). Trimming pared 5 bases from V and 6 bases from J, leaving 23 bases between. The CDR3 runs to 17 residues. Germline V gene lookup returns CDR1 LNHDA and CDR2 SQIVND (reference sequence). The CDR3 DNA sequence: TGTGCCAGTAGTCCCCGTGCTTTGTCGGGGGATGGTCAGCCCCAGCATTTT. Its protein product is CASSPRALSGDGQPQHF.

The V and J genes are TRBV10-3 and TRBJ1-1; TRBD1 agrees at 9 bases. Germline-derived CDR1 and CDR2 are ENHRY and SYGVKD. The CDR3 contains 15 residues. With V trimmed by 5 bases and J by 5 bases, 9 bases remained unmatched. The CDR3 reads CAISPRQGGDTEAFF. For the CDR3, the DNA is TGTGCCATCAGTCCTCGACAGGGGGGTGATACTGAAGCTTTCTTT.